The sequence of this T cell receptor (beta chain) was determined in a study of shared clonotypes between healthy human individuals. V was trimmed by 3 bases and J by 2 bases, leaving 8 bases between them. This CDR3 is 14 amino acids long. Germline CDR1 reads SGDLS; CDR2 reads YYNGEE. TCRdb keeps only in-frame clones here, not all; method: immunoSEQ multiplex PCR. The top ten clones hold 0.37% of a sample with roughly 2,300,000 clones, under 95% of them seen once. Sample: naive CD4+ T cells from PBMCs. Subset defined: CD45RA+ positively selected. The rearrangement joins TRBV9 to TRBJ2-2; D ambiguous. This TCR was recovered from a man younger than 30 in good health. Some clones in this sample may be carry-over from other donors' samples. The CDR3: CASSETINTGELFF. In DNA form, the CDR3 reads TGTGCCAGCAGCGAGACCATAAACACCGGGGAGCTGTTTTTT.